The 31 T cell receptor beta chains reported below all come from one sample, sequenced in a study of cytomegalovirus exposure and HLA in healthy donors. The table came from immunoSEQ multiplex PCR; TCRdb's copy has only in-frame clones and leaves some out. This table has approximately 220,000 clones, approximately 90% appearing once. The sample was PBMCs. Receptors were obtained from a young woman in good health and CMV-seronegative.

The V gene is TRBV7-3, the J gene TRBJ2-3; 8 bases are shared with TRBD2. The ends lost 5 bases at V and 4 bases at J; junction bases unmatched: 8. The V gene's germline CDR1 is SGHTA and CDR2 FQGTGA. The CDR3 runs 15 residues. The CDR3 loop reads CASSDHGLASDTQYF. The CDR3 DNA reads TGTGCCAGCAGCGACCACGGACTAGCCTCAGATACGCAGTATTTT. Full variable domain (outside the CDR3, taken from reference TRBV7-3 and TRBJ2-3): GAGVSQTPSNKVTEKGKYVELRCDPISGHTALYWYRQSLGQGPEFLIYFQGTGAADDSGLPNDRFFAVRPEGSVSTLKIQRTERGDSAVYLCASSDHGLASDTQYFGPGTRLTVL.

The chain joins TRBV7-9 to TRBJ1-2, with 7 bases that match TRBD1. With V trimmed by 5 bases and J by 1 base, 7 bases remained unmatched. Germline CDR1 reads SEHNR; CDR2 reads FQNEAQ (reference sequence). This CDR3 is 15 amino acids long. CDR3 region: CASSQGQNLNYGYTF. In DNA form, the CDR3 reads TGTGCCAGCAGCCAGGGACAGAACCTTAACTATGGCTACACCTTC.

This chain uses TRBV6-1 with TRBJ2-5, with a tentative D call TRBD2 (5 bases). The CDR3 runs 11 residues. Germline V gene lookup returns CDR1 MNHNS and CDR2 SASEGT. CDR3 amino acids: CSSGRQETQYF. In DNA, the CDR3 is TGTTCAAGCGGACGACAAGAGACCCAGTACTTC.

J is TRBJ2-7 and V is TRBV29-1, with 10 bases aligning to TRBD1. This CDR3 is built from 15 residues. Germline V CDR1 and CDR2: SQVTM, ANQGSEA. V shed 5 bases and J 4 bases; nucleotides not matched to a gene: 11. The CDR3 coding sequence is TGCAGCGTTAATGCCGGGACAGGGGCGGGGTACGAGCAGTACTTC. It codes for CSVNAGTGAGYEQYF.

This rearrangement joins TRBV7-2 to TRBJ2-7, with D possibly matching TRBD2 (6 bases). This CDR3 comprises 14 residues. V lost 2 bases, J lost 3 bases, and 11 bases lay in between. Germline-derived CDR1 and CDR2 are SGHTA and FQGNSA. CDR3 coding DNA: TGTGCCAGCAGCTTACCGGGACTGCACTACGAGCAGTACTTC. Its protein is CASSLPGLHYEQYF.

This chain connects TRBV27 to TRBJ1-4, with 7 bases lining up with TRBD1. The V segment lost 5 bases and the J segment 0 bases; nucleotides outside the gene matches: 15. The length of the CDR3 is 19 residues. The germline gives CDR1 MNHEY, CDR2 SMNVEV (reference sequence). In nucleotides, the CDR3 is TGTGCCAGCAGTCGACAGGGATATGAGTTACCCGCAACTAATGAAAAACTGTTTTTT. Amino acid sequence: CASSRQGYELPATNEKLFF.

The CDR3 is CASSLGQNNEQFF. The DNA of the CDR3 is TGTGCCAGCAGTCTAGGACAGAACAATGAGCAGTTCTTC. This chain connects TRBV2 to TRBJ2-1, with D possibly being TRBD1 (6 bases). Between the trimmed V and J ends, which lost 5 bases and 5 bases, there was a span of 10 bases. The CDR3 loop spans 13 amino acids. CDR1 and CDR2 from the germline V gene are SNHLY and FYNNEI.

The chain has TRBV11-2 and TRBJ2-3; the D is unclear. V was pared by 5 bases and J by 3 bases, with 9 bases between. Germline CDR1 is SGHAT and CDR2 is FQNNGV. The CDR3 sequence is 13 residues long. For the CDR3, the DNA is TGTGCCAGCAGCCTCGTTTATACAGATACGCAGTATTTT. It codes for CASSLVYTDTQYF.

The chain carries TRBV27 and TRBJ2-3; D gene uncertain. The CDR3 spans 16 residues. With 0 bases removed from V and 5 bases from J, the gap between germline ends came to 15 bases. Germline V CDR1 and CDR2: MNHEY, SMNVEV (reference sequence). The CDR3, as DNA: TGTGCCAGCAGTTTATCGGGCTACCAGAGCTTAGATACGCAGTATTTT. Translating gives CASSLSGYQSLDTQYF.

This clone was observed a few times. V and J are TRBV30 and TRBJ2-7, with a weak D call TRBD1 (6 bases). V dropped 4 bases and J dropped 2 bases, with 6 bases sitting between them. The germline V gene encodes CDR1 GTSNPN and CDR2 SVGIG (reference sequence). The CDR3 is 11 amino acids. The CDR3 nucleotides are TGTGCCTGGACAGGGGCCTACGAGCAGTACTTC. Protein product: CAWTGAYEQYF.

In its sample, this clone was seen once. The chain uses TRBV27 and TRBJ1-6; TRBD1 matches at 9 bases. V gave up 6 bases and J gave up 10 bases; unmatched junction bases: 13. Germline V gives CDR1 MNHEY, CDR2 SMNVEV (reference sequence). This CDR3 spans 16 amino acids. CDR3 loop: CASRRPGTGSRSPLHF. CDR3 coding DNA: TGTGCCAGCAGACGCCCCGGGACAGGGAGTCGATCACCCCTCCACTTT.

The V gene is TRBV7-2, the J gene TRBJ2-7, with 14 bases aligning to TRBD2. The CDR3 covers 19 residues. Germline trimming cut 5 bases from V and 4 bases from J; bases unmatched to any gene: 16. Germline lookup yields CDR1 SGHTA and CDR2 FQGNSA. The CDR3 nucleotides read TGTGCCAGCAGCCGGCCCGGGACTAGCGGGAGCCTTGACGAGTACGAGCAGTACTTC. Protein product: CASSRPGTSGSLDEYEQYF.

This clone was observed a few times. The rearrangement joins TRBV4-1 to TRBJ1-3; D not certain. CDR1 is MGHRA and CDR2 is YSYEKL in the germline V gene. The CDR3 covers 15 residues. Trimming took off 1 base at V and 7 bases at J, with 14 bases between the two ends. As DNA, the CDR3 is TGCGCCAGCAGCCAAGTTGACGGGAACGGGAACACCATATATTTT. Protein product: CASSQVDGNGNTIYF.

This chain joins TRBV5-4 and TRBJ2-7, with 10 positions matching TRBD2. V was clipped by 4 bases and J by 5 bases; unmatched bases: 6. This CDR3 is 14 amino acids long. The germline V gene encodes CDR1 SGHNT and CDR2 YYREEE (reference sequence). The CDR3 reads CASSPSGTSDEQYF. The CDR3 DNA reads TGTGCCAGCAGCCCCTCCGGGACTAGCGACGAGCAGTACTTC.

This chain joins TRBV5-4 and TRBJ2-3; 14 bases align to TRBD2. This CDR3 has 18 amino acids. The J segment lost 0 bases and the V segment lost 4 bases, leaving 7 bases of the junction unmatched. Per the germline V gene, CDR1 is SGHNT and CDR2 is YYREEE (reference sequence). The CDR3 reads CASSSGLAGGTSTDTQYF. In DNA, the CDR3 is TGTGCCAGCAGCAGTGGACTAGCGGGGGGCACTAGCACAGATACGCAGTATTTT.

The chain carries TRBV29-1 and TRBJ2-1, with a possible D match to TRBD2 (5 bases). Germline-derived CDR1 and CDR2 are SQVTM and ANQGSEA. V was cut by 6 bases and J by 2 bases, with 14 bases left in between. The CDR3 has 14 residues. DNA of the CDR3: TGCAGCGTCCCCCCGGCGGGCACCTACAATGAGCAGTTCTTC. It is translated as CSVPPAGTYNEQFF.

The chain recombines TRBV30 with TRBJ1-1; D ambiguous. From germline, CDR1 is GTSNPN and CDR2 SVGIG (reference sequence). The V end was cut by 0 bases, the J end by 2 bases, with 10 bases between. This CDR3 spans 14 amino acids. The DNA for the CDR3 is TGTGCCTGGAGTGTACTAGGGTTTAACACTGAAGCTTTCTTT. Residues: CAWSVLGFNTEAFF.

This clone was observed once. This chain links TRBV29-1 with TRBJ2-5; D may be TRBD1 (6 bases). From germline, CDR1 is SQVTM and CDR2 ANQGSEA. The ends were cut back, 3 bases at V and 2 bases at J, with 10 bases in the middle. The CDR3 runs 13 residues. CDR3: CSVDVQGQETQYF. The CDR3 coding sequence is TGCAGCGTTGATGTACAGGGTCAAGAGACCCAGTACTTC. Looking up the rest from reference TRBV29-1 and TRBJ2-5 gives the full variable domain: SAVISQKPSRDICQRGTSLTIQCQVDSQVTMMFWYRQQPGQSLTLIATANQGSEATYESGFVIDKFPISRPNLTFSTLTVSNMSPEDSSIYLCSVDVQGQETQYFGPGTRLLVL.

In this sample, this clone turned up a few times. The rearrangement uses TRBV6-6 and TRBJ1-5; D is undetermined. Trimming took off 2 bases at V and 4 bases at J, with 15 bases between the two ends. The CDR3 extends over 16 amino acids. Germline V gene sequence: CDR1 MNHNY, CDR2 SVGAGI (reference sequence). The CDR3 DNA sequence: TGTGCCAGCAGTTACGATATGGGAGAGTCTAATCAGCCCCAGCATTTT. This codes for CASSYDMGESNQPQHF.

This chain connects TRBV29-1 to TRBJ1-1, with unresolved D. Per the germline V gene, CDR1 is SQVTM and CDR2 is ANQGSEA. The CDR3 has 13 amino acids. The germline V and J ends were trimmed by 8 bases and 5 bases, with 18 bases remaining between them. The CDR3 DNA follows: TGCAGCTCTCTGCAGACACCGGGGACTGAAGCTTTCTTT. Protein sequence: CSSLQTPGTEAFF.

This clone was counted once. The chain links TRBV7-6 to TRBJ2-1, with TRBD1 identical over 10 bases. The CDR3 totals 15 residues. Trimming removed 7 bases from V and 5 bases from J; junction bases left unmatched: 8. Germline V lookup: CDR1 SGHVS, CDR2 FNYEAQ. The CDR3 protein is CASTLGQGGNNEQFF. CDR3 nucleotides: TGTGCCAGCACCCTAGGACAGGGGGGCAACAATGAGCAGTTCTTC. The complete variable domain, with remaining parts taken from reference TRBV7-6 and TRBJ2-1, reads GAGVSQSPRYKVTKRGQDVALRCDPISGHVSLYWYRQALGQGPEFLTYFNYEAQQDKSGLPNDRFSAERPEGSISTLTIQRTEQRDSAMYRCASTLGQGGNNEQFFGPGTRLTVL.

The chain has TRBV12-5 and TRBJ2-7, with 9 bases fitting TRBD1. Per the germline V gene, CDR1 is LGHNT and CDR2 is FRNRAP. The V gene end was trimmed by 6 bases and the J gene end by 0 bases; junction bases not matched to a gene: 9. This CDR3 is built from 16 residues. This CDR3 reads CASGSQGTGSSYEQYF. CDR3 sequence (DNA): TGTGCTAGTGGGTCCCAGGGGACAGGGAGCTCCTACGAGCAGTACTTC.

This clone was counted a single time. V and J are TRBV9 and TRBJ2-3; no clear D. Germline CDR1 is SGDLS and CDR2 is YYNGEE. The V end lost 2 bases, the J end lost 0 bases, and 10 bases lay between the germline ends. There are 15 residues in the CDR3. Here the CDR3 DNA reads TGTGCCAGCAGCGTTCAGCGCGTTAGCACAGATACGCAGTATTTT. Its translation is CASSVQRVSTDTQYF. Variable domain in full (rest from reference TRBV9 and TRBJ2-3): DSGVTQTPKHLITATGQRVTLRCSPRSGDLSVYWYQQSLDQGLQFLIQYYNGEERAKGNILERFSAQQFPDLHSELNLSSLELGDSALYFCASSVQRVSTDTQYFGPGTRLTVL.

V is TRBV5-5 and J is TRBJ1-5; D is possibly TRBD1 (6 bases). The CDR3 covers 15 residues. Germline loops: CDR1 SGHKS, CDR2 YYEKEE (reference sequence). With 4 bases removed from V and 7 bases from J, the gap between germline ends came to 18 bases. CDR3 coding DNA: TGTGCCAGCAGCCCGGAACAGGGAAGAGGACAGCCCCAGCATTTT. Encoded protein: CASSPEQGRGQPQHF. Together with reference TRBV5-5 and TRBJ1-5, the CDR3 gives the full variable domain: DAGVTQSPTHLIKTRGQQVTLRCSPISGHKSVSWYQQVLGQGPQFIFQYYEKEERGRGNFPDRFSARQFPNYSSELNVNALLLGDSALYLCASSPEQGRGQPQHFGDGTRLSIL.

This chain joins TRBV4-1 and TRBJ1-3; D unclear. The CDR3 contains 15 residues. Trimming took off 1 base at V and 0 bases at J, with 7 bases between the two ends. CDR1 MGHRA and CDR2 YSYEKL come from the germline V gene. The CDR3 DNA follows: TGCGCCAGCAGCCAAGTCGTACACTCTGGAAACACCATATATTTT. It translates to CASSQVVHSGNTIYF.

The chain recombines TRBV29-1 with TRBJ1-1; 8 positions match TRBD1. V lost 4 bases and J lost 0; bases outside the gene matches: 7. Per the germline V gene, CDR1 is SQVTM and CDR2 is ANQGSEA. The CDR3 is 15 amino acids. CDR3 coding DNA: TGCAGCGTTGTAGGGGACAGGAGCATGAACACTGAAGCTTTCTTT. The encoded protein is CSVVGDRSMNTEAFF.

V and J are TRBV14 and TRBJ2-7; TRBD1 matches at 8 bases. V shed 2 bases and J 2 bases; nucleotides not matched to a gene: 5. CDR3 length: 15 amino acids. From germline, CDR1 is SGHDN and CDR2 FVKESK. The chain's CDR3 is CASSQTTGGTYEQYF. CDR3 coding DNA: TGTGCCAGCAGCCAAACCACAGGGGGTACCTACGAGCAGTACTTC.

CDR3 DNA: TGTGCCAGCAGTACGGTAGCGGGAGCCGGCGATGAGCAGTTCTTC. Translation gives CASSTVAGAGDEQFF. The V and J genes are TRBV6-4 and TRBJ2-1; 9 bases fit TRBD2. V shed 5 bases, J shed 8 bases, and the junction held 10 bases outside the gene matches. This CDR3 has 15 amino acids. Germline loops: CDR1 MRHNA, CDR2 SNTAGT.

This clone was counted between two and nine times. The rearrangement links TRBV2 to TRBJ1-2; possibly TRBD1 for D (6 bases). Germline V gene lookup returns CDR1 SNHLY and CDR2 FYNNEI. The CDR3 sequence is 13 residues long. The CDR3 spells CVAPRTATDGYTF. The CDR3 nucleotides are TGTGTTGCGCCAAGGACAGCCACCGATGGCTACACCTTC.

The V call is TRBV6-5, the J call TRBJ1-1; TRBD1 is a possible D gene (5 bases). Germline V gene lookup returns CDR1 MNHEY and CDR2 SVGAGI. The CDR3 consists of 15 residues. Trimming took off 3 bases at V and 1 base at J, with 12 bases between the two ends. The CDR3 DNA reads as TGTGCCAGCAGTTATAGGTTGGGGCAGAACACTGAAGCTTTCTTT. Encoded protein: CASSYRLGQNTEAFF.

The chain combines TRBV6-1 with TRBJ1-2, with D unclear. The V gene's germline CDR1 is MNHNS and CDR2 SASEGT. V lost 7 bases and J lost 4, with 19 bases in between. This CDR3 contains 15 residues. CDR3: CASTRAVQLPYGYTF. CDR3 in DNA: TGTGCCAGCACGCGGGCCGTCCAGCTACCCTATGGCTACACCTTC.